This T cell receptor beta chain was identified in a study of blood T cell repertoires in COVID-19. Study information: PBMCs, B-cell-depleted T cells, or T cells were the source of the cDNA or gDNA that made up the material.

Here immunoSEQ multiplex PCR was the method, and the copy in TCRdb shows in-frame clones only, minus some. The sample contains about 220,000 clones, roughly four fifths of which appear only once. Per the germline V gene, CDR1 is ENHRY and CDR2 is SYGVKD. Trimming removed 7 bases from V and 4 bases from J; junction bases left unmatched: 5. The CDR3 has 13 amino acids. The sequence was collected from a woman of 80 years or more with COVID-19, enrolled during active disease. Source material: peripheral blood. The chain employs TRBV10-3 and TRBJ1-2; TRBD1 matches 8 bases. CDR3 protein: CAINPTGGYGYTF. The CDR3 bases are TGTGCCATCAACCCCACAGGGGGCTATGGCTACACCTTC.